The present entry profiles one T cell receptor beta chain with its context. What it binds is unknown. This record belongs to a study of T cell responses to AZD1222 COVID-19 vaccine. Whole-study findings and limits: Only 5 to 7 AZD1222 recipients tested seropositive at baseline. Compared with day 0, the breadth and depth of the Spike-specific TCR repertoire rose significantly after two doses of AZD1222.

V lost 2 bases to trimming and J lost 4 bases, with 18 bases between them. CDR1 is MNHNS, CDR2 SASEGT, per germline. The CDR3 is 16 amino acids. Assay: immunoSEQ multiplex PCR; the TCRdb copy retains only in-frame clones and omits some. The repertoire consists of some 120,000 clones, with roughly nine tenths occurring once and the leading ten covering less than 3.5%. Second-dose timings of about 4 or about 12 weeks were pooled. Sequencing was performed on peripheral blood, taken 28 days after the second AZD1222 dose. V usage is TRBV6-1 and J usage is TRBJ2-7; tentatively, D is TRBD1 (6 bases). The TCR originated in an adult who received the AZD1222 COVID-19 vaccine. The CDR3 DNA sequence: TGTGCCAGCAGTGAATTCTCAGACAGGAGACCTTACGAGCAGTACTTC. Translated, it gives CASSEFSDRRPYEQYF.